This T cell receptor beta chain is drawn from a study of beta chain features in type 1 diabetes. This clone occurred a few times. The antigen is unknown. As every portion of the isolated RNA was reverse transcribed, the sequencing read expressed TCRB transcripts. Using immunoSEQ multiplex PCR, the repertoire was profiled, and TCRdb retains in-frame clones only, with some absent. The repertoire has almost 350,000 clones, around 9% of them found once; the top ten carry about 1%. The ends were cut back, 3 bases at V and 12 bases at J, with 23 bases in the middle. This CDR3 region has 15 residues. Germline loops: CDR1 LGHNA, CDR2 YSLEER. Findings of the study overall: TCRB CDR3s were moderately but significantly shorter in Type 1 diabetes patients in all four CD4+ subsets.

The gene calls are TRBV4-3 and TRBJ1-1; no firm D call. The sequence came from a man aged 30-40 years with type 1 diabetes. Sequenced material: central memory CD4+ T cells from blood. The CDR3 spells CASSQEVMSPPGSFF. The CDR3, as DNA: TGCGCCAGCAGCCAGGAGGTTATGTCCCCCCCCGGGTCTTTCTTT.